These 18 T cell receptor beta chains were all obtained from the same sample, sequenced in a study of blood T cell repertoires in COVID-19. Sequencing was performed with immunoSEQ multiplex PCR; in TCRdb, only in-frame clones are kept and a portion is missing. Altogether hundreds of thousands of clones are present, approximately 84% being singletons, with the ten largest covering 8% to 9.5%. The sequenced sample consisted of peripheral blood. The origin of the receptors is a human donor in a cohort sampled during active COVID-19.

This clone was seen only once. The CDR3 nucleotides are TGTGCCAGCAGCTTTAAACGCCACCAGGGGGTCAACGAGCAGTACTTC. It codes for CASSFKRHQGVNEQYF. V gene TRBV11-2 combines with J gene TRBJ2-7, with 7 bases that match TRBD1. V gave up 3 bases and J gave up 5 bases; unmatched junction bases: 13. Per the germline V gene, CDR1 is SGHAT and CDR2 is FQNNGV. The CDR3 contains 16 residues.

The J gene is TRBJ2-7, the V gene TRBV2; TRBD1 might be the D (6 bases). V gave up 3 bases and J gave up 2 bases, with 11 bases separating them. Per germline, CDR1 SNHLY and CDR2 FYNNEI. CDR3 length: 14 amino acids. Written as DNA, the CDR3 is TGTGCCAGCAGTGAGCAGGGGATACCCTACGAGCAGTACTTC. Protein product: CASSEQGIPYEQYF.

This sequence joins TRBV5-1 and TRBJ1-4, with 11 nucleotides matching TRBD1. With V trimmed by 5 bases and J by 7 bases, 1 base remained unmatched. The CDR3 covers 13 residues. Germline V gene data show CDR1 as SGHRS and CDR2 as YFSETQ. CDR3: CASRDRGREKLFF. The CDR3 coding sequence is TGCGCCAGCAGGGACAGGGGGCGTGAAAAACTGTTTTTT.

The V and J genes are TRBV11-3 and TRBJ2-3, with a possible D match to TRBD2 (6 bases). Germline CDR1 SGHNT, CDR2 YENEEA. The ends were cut back, 1 base at V and 3 bases at J, with 17 bases in the middle. This CDR3 is 17 amino acids long. This CDR3 is CASSLGTAGRMTDTQYF. DNA for the CDR3: TGTGCCAGCAGCTTAGGTACGGCAGGGAGGATGACAGATACGCAGTATTTT. The full variable domain, rest sourced from reference TRBV11-3 and TRBJ2-3, is EAGVVQSPRYKIIEKKQPVAFWCNPISGHNTLYWYLQNLGQGPELLIRYENEEAVDDSQLPKDRFSAERLKGVDSTLKIQPAELGDSAVYLCASSLGTAGRMTDTQYFGPGTRLTVL.

This chain connects TRBV15 to TRBJ2-5; tentatively, D is TRBD2 (7 bases). The CDR3 covers 12 residues. V gave up 8 bases and J gave up 4 bases, with 11 bases separating them. Germline values: CDR1 LNHNV, CDR2 YYDKDF (reference sequence). This CDR3 reads CATGEGGETQYF. The CDR3 region has the DNA TGTGCCACCGGGGAGGGGGGAGAGACCCAGTACTTC.

Only a few counts were recorded for this clone. The V gene is TRBV5-4, the J gene TRBJ1-2; possible D gene TRBD1, 6 bases. CDR1 and CDR2 (germline): SGHNT, YYREEE (reference sequence). The germline V and J ends were trimmed by 5 bases and 8 bases, with 19 bases remaining between them. This CDR3 is 14 amino acids long. The CDR3 loop reads CASSYPGRQGGYTF. CDR3 coding DNA: TGTGCCAGCAGTTACCCGGGACGGCAGGGGGGCTACACCTTC.

The rearrangement uses TRBV10-2 and TRBJ2-7; 11 nucleotides line up with TRBD2. Germline values: CDR1 WSHSY, CDR2 SAAADI. The CDR3 covers 15 residues. J gave up 5 bases and V 3 bases, and 6 bases lay outside the gene matches. The CDR3 spells CASSDGLAGGNEQYF. CDR3 in DNA: TGCGCCAGCAGTGATGGGTTAGCGGGAGGGAACGAGCAGTACTTC.

This chain joins TRBV25-1 and TRBJ1-4; no reliable D call. V was trimmed by 1 base and J by 8 bases, leaving 5 bases between them. Germline CDR1 MGHDK, CDR2 SYGVNS. The CDR3 is made up of 12 amino acids. CDR3 amino acids: CASSEFPEKLFF. The DNA for the CDR3 is TGTGCCAGCAGTGAATTTCCGGAAAAACTGTTTTTT.

The CDR3 is CASSPMTGGRDEQYF. In DNA form, the CDR3 reads TGTGCCAGCAGCCCTATGACAGGGGGGAGGGACGAGCAGTACTTC. The chain recombines TRBV5-6 with TRBJ2-7; 9 bases agree with TRBD1. Germline V gives CDR1 SGHDT, CDR2 YYEEEE. The CDR3 contains 15 residues. After removal of 4 bases from V and 5 bases from J, the junction contained 10 bases not matched to a gene. Full variable domain (outside the CDR3, taken from reference TRBV5-6 and TRBJ2-7): DAGVTQSPTHLIKTRGQQVTLRCSPKSGHDTVSWYQQALGQGPQFIFQYYEEEERQRGNFPDRFSGHQFPNYSSELNVNALLLGDSALYLCASSPMTGGRDEQYFGPGTRLTVT.

There are a few counts of this clone. The rearrangement uses TRBV19 and TRBJ2-1; 8 bases match TRBD2. The J segment lost 2 bases and the V segment lost 3 bases, leaving 6 bases of the junction unmatched. In germline, CDR1 is LNHDA, CDR2 SQIVND (reference sequence). The CDR3 length is 16 residues. For the CDR3, the DNA is TGTGCCAGTAGTATTAGTCTAGCGGGTACCTACAATGAGCAGTTCTTC. This codes for CASSISLAGTYNEQFF.

This chain links TRBV11-1 with TRBJ2-7; D is possibly TRBD2 (6 bases). Germline CDR1 is SGHAT and CDR2 is FQDESV (reference sequence). The CDR3 consists of 14 residues. V was cut by 4 bases and J by 0 bases, with 10 bases left in between. CDR3 residues: CASSSRRDSYEQYF. The CDR3 DNA reads TGTGCCAGCAGCTCAAGGAGGGACTCCTACGAGCAGTACTTC.

This clone has more than one count but fewer than ten. The chain is built from TRBV19 and TRBJ1-5, with D hard to call. CDR3 length: 15 amino acids. Looked up from germline, CDR1 is LNHDA and CDR2 is SQIVND (reference sequence). The V and J ends lost 4 bases and 0 bases respectively, with 10 bases between them. The CDR3 DNA sequence: TGTGCCAGTAGTACCCAAATGAGTAGCAATCAGCCCCAGCATTTT. It is translated as CASSTQMSSNQPQHF.

The rearrangement joins TRBV9 to TRBJ1-4; 9 bases are a match to TRBD1. With 1 base clipped from V and 10 bases from J, the junction kept 8 bases outside the gene matches. The CDR3 runs 15 residues. Germline V gives CDR1 SGDLS, CDR2 YYNGEE. CDR3 in DNA: TGTGCCAGCAGCGTAATGGGGGGACAGGGAGGAAAACTGTTTTTT. This codes for CASSVMGGQGGKLFF.

This chain uses TRBV7-8 with TRBJ2-4; D ambiguous. CDR3 length: 14 residues. Trimming took off 2 bases at V and 0 bases at J, with 5 bases between the two ends. Germline CDR1 and CDR2: SGHVS and FQNEAQ. The CDR3 sequence is CASSLSLAKNIQYF. DNA for the CDR3: TGTGCCAGCAGCTTATCCCTAGCCAAAAACATTCAGTACTTC.

This chain links TRBV2 with TRBJ2-3, with TRBD2 matching over 7 bases. V gave up 8 bases and J gave up 3 bases; unmatched junction bases: 5. The CDR3 runs to 13 residues. Per the germline V gene, CDR1 is SNHLY and CDR2 is FYNNEI. CDR3 coding DNA: TGTGCCAGCCTAGCGGAGGTTACAGATACGCAGTATTTT. It translates to CASLAEVTDTQYF.

The chain joins TRBV7-2 to TRBJ1-6; D possibly corresponds to TRBD1 (5 bases). Trimming took 5 bases from V and 4 from J, leaving 12 bases between them. Germline loops: CDR1 SGHTA, CDR2 FQGNSA. The CDR3 consists of 15 residues. In DNA, the CDR3 is TGTGCCAGCAGCCCGGTCCAGGGTTATAATTCACCCCTCCACTTT. Its translation is CASSPVQGYNSPLHF.

V usage is TRBV27 and J usage is TRBJ2-3; perhaps TRBD1 as D (5 bases). Germline assignment: CDR1 MNHEY and CDR2 SMNVEV (reference sequence). The CDR3 length is 12 residues. V lost 4 bases to trimming and J lost 9 bases, with 11 bases between them. CDR3 coding DNA: TGTGCCAGCAGTTCAGGGTCCTCGACGCAGTATTTT. Its translation is CASSSGSSTQYF.

This chain connects TRBV5-6 to TRBJ1-1; the D is unclear. The CDR3 is made up of 12 amino acids. V was cut by 5 bases and J by 5 bases, with 10 bases left in between. CDR1 SGHDT and CDR2 YYEEEE come from the germline V gene. CDR3 protein: CASSTGRTEAFF. The CDR3 DNA reads as TGTGCCAGCAGTACGGGGAGGACTGAAGCTTTCTTT.